The 9 T cell receptor beta chains listed next were all sequenced from one sample in a study of shared clonotypes between healthy human individuals. Sequencing used immunoSEQ multiplex PCR; TCRdb keeps in-frame clones, though not all of them. The table has millions of clones, around 94% seen once. Material for sequencing was naive CD4+ T cells sorted from blood. Subset noted: CD45RA+ positively selected. The receptors derive from a man younger than 35 in good health.

J is TRBJ1-2 and V is TRBV29-1, with TRBD1 matching 9 bases. CDR3 length: 13 residues. Looked up from germline, CDR1 is SQVTM and CDR2 is ANQGSEA. The ends lost 7 bases at V and 8 bases at J; junction bases unmatched: 11. CDR3 nucleotide sequence: TGCAGCGGTCTGACGGGACAGGGCGCGGGCTACACCTTC. Encoded protein: CSGLTGQGAGYTF.

This clone was detected only once. The CDR3: CASSPWTRQETQYF. CDR3 DNA sequence: TGTGCCAGCTCACCATGGACGAGACAAGAGACCCAGTACTTC. The chain couples TRBV18 to TRBJ2-5; D unresolved. Per germline, CDR1 KGHSH and CDR2 LQKENI. V was pared by 2 bases and J by 2 bases, with 9 bases between. The CDR3 has 14 residues.

Of note for this clone: Other DNA sequences within the sample encode an identical CDR3. The J gene is TRBJ1-5, the V gene TRBV19, with D possibly being TRBD1 (5 bases). The germline CDR1 and CDR2 sequences are LNHDA and SQIVND (reference sequence). The germline V and J ends were trimmed by 7 bases and 4 bases, with 11 bases remaining between them. The CDR3 covers 13 residues. Here the CDR3 DNA reads TGTGCCAGTACTGGCGGGGGGAATCAGCCCCAGCATTTT. Amino acids: CASTGGGNQPQHF.

The V and J genes are TRBV15 and TRBJ2-5; TRBD2 agrees at 10 bases. The CDR3 sequence is 17 residues long. Trimming removed 1 base from V and 2 bases from J; junction bases left unmatched: 7. The germline gives CDR1 LNHNV, CDR2 YYDKDF (reference sequence). The DNA for the CDR3 is TGTGCCACCAGCAGAGGGAGGGCTAGCGGGAGACAAGAGACCCAGTACTTC. It yields the protein CATSRGRASGRQETQYF.

This chain joins TRBV4-1 and TRBJ1-2; a weak D match, TRBD1 (6 bases). CDR1 is MGHRA, CDR2 YSYEKL, per germline. The CDR3 loop spans 17 amino acids. V lost 1 base and J 5 bases, leaving 20 bases between the germline ends. CDR3 amino acids: CASSQGGALGAKYGYTF. In nucleotides, the CDR3 is TGCGCCAGCAGCCAAGGGGGGGCGTTAGGGGCAAAATATGGCTACACCTTC.

V and J are TRBV5-1 and TRBJ2-5; D is ambiguous. The germline gives CDR1 SGHRS, CDR2 YFSETQ. The V and J ends lost 5 bases and 1 base respectively, with 6 bases between them. This CDR3 has 12 amino acids. Here the CDR3 reads CASRGFQETQYF. The CDR3 nucleotides are TGCGCCAGCAGGGGGTTCCAAGAGACCCAGTACTTC.

Regarding this clone: The same CDR3 can be traced to other DNA sequences in this sample. The rearrangement uses TRBV30 and TRBJ2-3; no clear D gene. CDR1 and CDR2 from the germline V gene are GTSNPN and SVGIG (reference sequence). The V gene lost 0 bases and the J gene lost 6 bases, with 4 bases spanning the gap. CDR3 length: 11 amino acids. The CDR3, as DNA: TGTGCCTGGAGTGTACGGGATACGCAGTATTTT. Translated: CAWSVRDTQYF.

The gene calls are TRBV19 and TRBJ1-3, with TRBD1 matching 7 bases. The V and J ends lost 3 bases and 1 base, in that order; junction bases with no gene match: 9. The CDR3 loop spans 17 amino acids. Germline V gives CDR1 LNHDA, CDR2 SQIVND (reference sequence). Written as DNA, the CDR3 is TGTGCCAGTAGTATTAGGGGGCTCCCGGGATCTGGAAACACCATATATTTT. This sequence encodes CASSIRGLPGSGNTIYF.

This clone is a singleton in its sample. The chain links TRBV5-1 to TRBJ2-2; tentatively, D is TRBD2 (7 bases). With 3 bases removed from V and 7 bases from J, the gap between germline ends came to 16 bases. The CDR3 extends over 15 amino acids. Germline CDR1 reads SGHRS; CDR2 reads YFSETQ. The CDR3 DNA sequence: TGCGCCAGCAGCTCCCTCGGGGGGCCTGGCGGGGAGCTGTTTTTT. It yields the protein CASSSLGGPGGELFF.